This T cell receptor beta chain was retrieved from a study of cytomegalovirus exposure and HLA in healthy donors. Concerning this clone itself: Its antigen is still unknown. The same CDR3 also results from other DNA sequences found in this sample.

All the people who gave samples were healthy bone marrow donors. The CDR3 is made up of 16 amino acids. Germline CDR1 SGHNT, CDR2 YYREEE (reference sequence). Unmatched junction bases numbered 9, after V lost 4 bases and J lost 3 bases. Primers for the PCR totalled 60 Vbeta and 13 Jbeta. Here immunoSEQ multiplex PCR was the method, and the copy in TCRdb shows in-frame clones only, minus some. The profile covers 110,000 to 150,000 clones, with nearly 10% appearing a single time and roughly 1.9% taken by the ten largest. Study-wide results and caveats: In a later analysis, more than 15,000 TCR beta sequences were associated with HLA alleles at 0.05 false discovery rate. Most CMV-associated TCR beta chains appeared HLA-restricted in a later analysis. Presence/absence results assume similar sequencing depth per donor, which may not hold.

This chain joins TRBV5-4 and TRBJ1-4; TRBD1 matches at 7 bases. The sequence derives from a man in his fifties or sixties in good health and CMV-seronegative. Sequencing used PBMCs. This CDR3 reads CASSTPTGSSNEKLFF. The CDR3 bases are TGTGCCAGCAGCACGCCGACAGGGTCATCTAATGAAAAACTGTTTTTT.